The 26 T cell receptor beta chains in this list originate from one sample, sequenced in a study of blood T cells in healthy people across ages. With a J-beta primer mix and a sample-barcoded 5' primer, a second PCR ran 7 to 11 cycles. Via MiXCR, TCRdb re-called the 5' RACE reads, giving one row per CDR3 protein. This table has hundreds of thousands of distinct CDR3 sequences, roughly 21% appearing once. The sample was blood. The receptor source for this set is a man between 70 and 80 years old in good health.

The CDR3 loop is CSAETGVNGNEQFF. For the CDR3, the DNA is TGCAGTGCTGAGACAGGGGTAAATGGCAATGAGCAGTTCTTC. This chain links TRBV20-1 with TRBJ2-1; TRBD1 agrees at 8 bases. The CDR3 runs to 14 residues. J gave up 6 bases and V 5 bases, and 9 bases lay outside the gene matches. Germline V lookup: CDR1 DFQATT, CDR2 SNEGSKA (reference sequence).

This clonotype has more than one count but fewer than ten. The chain is built from TRBV20-1 and TRBJ2-7; TRBD2 might be the D (6 bases). CDR3 length: 14 residues. Trimming removed 6 bases at V and 6 bases at J, with 21 bases between. CDR1 DFQATT and CDR2 SNEGSKA come from the germline V gene (reference sequence). CDR3 loop: CSALEGGKFGEQYF. CDR3 nucleotide sequence: TGCAGTGCCCTGGAGGGAGGCAAATTCGGCGAGCAGTACTTC.

This clonotype came up a few times. The chain joins TRBV10-3 to TRBJ2-1; 7 nucleotides align to TRBD1. The CDR3 runs to 14 residues. Germline CDR1 is ENHRY and CDR2 is SYGVKD. The trim removed 6 bases at V and 4 bases at J, leaving 6 bases unmatched. CDR3 region: CAISQGVIYNEQFF. As DNA, the CDR3 is TGTGCCATCAGCCAGGGGGTAATTTACAATGAGCAGTTCTTC.

A note on this clonotype: A read error is likely, as this CDR3 ends without the conserved phenylalanine or tryptophan. For the CDR3, the DNA is TGTGCCACCCTAGAAAGCAATGAGCAGTTCTTG. It translates to CATLESNEQFL. The chain combines TRBV5-6 with TRBJ2-5; D ambiguous. The J call is in doubt because the DNA end fits TRBJ2-1 better. The CDR3 extends over 11 amino acids. The germline CDR1 and CDR2 sequences are SGHDT and YYEEEE.

Many counts were recorded for this clonotype. The chain links TRBV5-1 to TRBJ2-1; 8 bases line up with TRBD2. Trimming cost V 1 base and J 5 bases; bases outside gene matches: 11. In germline, CDR1 is SGHRS, CDR2 YFSETQ. CDR3 length equals 17 residues. The CDR3 here is CASSLSLGRRGDNEQFF. The CDR3 bases are TGCGCCAGCAGCTTGTCGCTGGGCCGGCGGGGGGACAATGAGCAGTTCTTC.

V gene TRBV20-1 combines with J gene TRBJ2-5; possibly TRBD2 for D (6 bases). V was clipped by 3 bases and J by 2 bases, with 10 bases between them. This CDR3 has 13 residues. The germline V gene encodes CDR1 DFQATT and CDR2 SNEGSKA (reference sequence). CDR3 in amino acids: CSASGSSQETQYF. The CDR3 DNA is TGCAGTGCTAGCGGGAGCAGTCAAGAGACCCAGTACTTC.

The CDR3 DNA reads TGCAGCGTAAGGACAGATAGCGCAGATACGCAGTATTTT. It specifies CSVRTDSADTQYF. The V and J genes are TRBV29-1 and TRBJ2-3, with a tentative D call TRBD1 (6 bases). The CDR3 sequence is 13 residues long. The germline V and J ends were trimmed by 6 bases and 4 bases, with 14 bases remaining between them. In germline, CDR1 is SQVTM, CDR2 ANQGSEA.

There are a few counts of this clonotype. V and J are TRBV28 and TRBJ2-7; 14 bases are shared with TRBD2. The germline gives CDR1 MDHEN, CDR2 SYDVKM. Germline trimming cut 5 bases from V and 4 bases from J; bases unmatched to any gene: 1. The CDR3 runs 14 residues. CDR3 nucleotide sequence: TGTGCCAGCAGTGGGACTAGCGGGAGATACGAGCAGTACTTC. This sequence encodes CASSGTSGRYEQYF.

A remark on this clonotype: No conserved phenylalanine or tryptophan is present at the end of the CDR3, so a read error is the likely explanation. The limits of the CDR3 on the DNA are not certain, so only TCRdb's listed CDR3 is given. V gene TRBV7-9 combines with J gene TRBJ2-5. Germline V gene sequence: CDR1 SEHNR, CDR2 FQNEAQ (reference sequence). The CDR3 is 11 residues long, counting both termini. CDR3: CASSLASPLSL.

The rearrangement joins TRBV20-1 to TRBJ2-3; D remains unclear. Trimming removed 3 bases at V and 5 bases at J, with 12 bases between. Germline lookup yields CDR1 DFQATT and CDR2 SNEGSKA (reference sequence). CDR3 length: 13 amino acids. This chain's CDR3 is CSASAVIGDTQYF. The DNA for the CDR3 is TGCAGTGCTAGCGCGGTGATTGGAGATACGCAGTATTTT.

The chain combines TRBV20-1 with TRBJ2-7, with 10 bases identical to TRBD1. J gave up 6 bases and V 5 bases, and 19 bases lay outside the gene matches. Germline V CDR1 and CDR2: DFQATT, SNEGSKA (reference sequence). The CDR3 is made up of 17 amino acids. The CDR3 reads CSASGPSTGTGEGEQYF. The CDR3 bases are TGCAGTGCTTCCGGTCCATCAACCGGGACAGGGGAAGGCGAGCAGTACTTC.

The chain couples TRBV18 to TRBJ2-5, with D hard to call. The assigned J gene may be wrong: the sequence end matches TRBJ2-7 better. Germline loops: CDR1 KGHSH, CDR2 LQKENI. The CDR3 covers 14 residues. Here the CDR3 reads CASSPSILSYEQYF. DNA for the CDR3: TGTGCCAGCTCACCGAGTATACTCTCCTACGAGCAGTACTTC.

This clonotype was counted between two and nine times. The rearrangement links TRBV28 to TRBJ1-4, with D perhaps matching TRBD1 (5 bases). The germline CDR1 and CDR2 sequences are MDHEN and SYDVKM. The CDR3 sequence is 17 residues long. Trimming removed 2 bases at V and 3 bases at J, with 16 bases between. CDR3 DNA: TGTGCCAGCAGTTTAGGGGCACACCTGGGGGCTAATGAAAAACTGTTTTTT. Translating gives CASSLGAHLGANEKLFF. Full variable domain (remainder filled in from reference TRBV28 and TRBJ1-4): DVKVTQSSRYLVKRTGEKVFLECVQDMDHENMFWYRQDPGLGLRLIYFSYDVKMKEKGDIPEGYSVSREKKERFSLILESASTNQTSMYLCASSLGAHLGANEKLFFGSGTQLSVL.

This clonotype was detected only a few times. The gene calls are TRBV3-1 and TRBJ1-6; no definite D call. The CDR3 sequence is 13 residues long. Deletions cut 1 base from V and 10 bases from J, with 8 bases between. Per the germline V gene, CDR1 is LGHDT and CDR2 is YNNKEL (reference sequence). The chain's CDR3 is CASSQVRESPLHF. The CDR3 DNA is TGTGCCAGCAGCCAAGTAAGGGAGTCACCCCTCCACTTT.

This clonotype was observed many times. The J gene is TRBJ2-3, the V gene TRBV15; D remains ambiguous. CDR1 is LNHNV, CDR2 YYDKDF, per germline (reference sequence). This CDR3 region has 12 residues. V lost 1 base and J lost 7, with 6 bases in between. CDR3 in amino acids: CATSRASNTQYF. The CDR3 nucleotides are TGTGCCACCAGCAGAGCGTCAAATACGCAGTATTTT.

V and J are TRBV20-1 and TRBJ2-6; D ambiguous. The CDR3 is made up of 13 amino acids. The germline V gene has CDR1 DFQATT and CDR2 SNEGSKA (reference sequence). V was cut by 5 bases and J by 4 bases, with 9 bases left in between. Here the CDR3 DNA reads TGCAGTGCTTGGACGGAAGGGGCCAACGTCCTGACTTTC. Translated: CSAWTEGANVLTF.

A few counts support this clonotype. The chain recombines TRBV27 with TRBJ2-5; TRBD2 matches 10 bases. The V gene's germline CDR1 is MNHEY and CDR2 SMNVEV (reference sequence). V shed 5 bases and J 3 bases; nucleotides not matched to a gene: 9. The CDR3 contains 16 residues. Here the CDR3 reads CASSPLGLAGEETQYF. CDR3 DNA: TGTGCCAGCAGTCCCCTAGGGCTAGCGGGAGAAGAGACCCAGTACTTC.

The gene calls are TRBV4-1 and TRBJ2-5, with 9 bases fitting TRBD2. The J call may not be correct, given that the DNA end is closer to TRBJ2-1. Germline V gives CDR1 MGHRA, CDR2 YSYEKL. The CDR3 loop spans 18 amino acids. The CDR3, as DNA: TGCGCCAGCAGCCAAGAATCCGGGACTAGCAGTTTCTACAATGAGCAGTTCTTC. Translated: CASSQESGTSSFYNEQFF.

In regard to this clonotype: At one of its ends the junction is not consistent with the germline gene, which may arise from a read error. The V gene is TRBV28, the J gene TRBJ2-7; D possibly corresponds to TRBD2 (6 bases). This CDR3 is built from 17 residues. Germline values: CDR1 MDHEN, CDR2 SYDVKM. The CDR3 loop is CTSSLDLGRDFTYEQYF. The CDR3 coding sequence is TGTACCAGCAGTTTGGATTTGGGGCGGGACTTCACCTACGAGCAGTACTTC.

This clonotype appeared a few times. The chain carries TRBV20-1 and TRBJ2-1, with 9 bases fitting TRBD2. CDR3 length: 16 residues. V was clipped by 0 bases and J by 4 bases; unmatched bases: 7. CDR1 DFQATT and CDR2 SNEGSKA come from the germline V gene (reference sequence). CDR3 nucleotides: TGCAGTGCTAGAGAGCGGCTAGCGGGAAATTACAATGAGCAGTTCTTC. Its translation is CSARERLAGNYNEQFF.

V usage is TRBV7-9 and J usage is TRBJ1-4, with a weak D call TRBD1 (5 bases). Germline V gene sequence: CDR1 SEHNR, CDR2 FQNEAQ (reference sequence). CDR3 length: 13 amino acids. The V end lost 7 bases, the J end lost 8 bases, and 14 bases lay between the germline ends. DNA of the CDR3: TGTGCCAGCACTCAGGGTTTGGGGGAAAAACTGTTTTTT. Translation: CASTQGLGEKLFF.

Concerning this clonotype itself: Compared with germline, one end of the junction differs, possibly owing to a read error. The CDR3 DNA follows: TGCAGTGCTAGAGAACAAGGCCTAGCGTCCTACAGTGAGCAGTTCTTC. Amino acids: CSAREQGLASYSEQFF. The chain carries TRBV20-1 and TRBJ2-5, with D perhaps TRBD2 (6 bases). The last part of the DNA fits TRBJ2-1 better; the J call may be wrong. Germline assignment: CDR1 DFQATT and CDR2 SNEGSKA (reference sequence). This CDR3 has 16 residues.

This sequence joins TRBV20-1 and TRBJ2-5; D is tentatively TRBD1 or TRBD2 (7 bases each). The better agreement between TRBJ2-7 and the DNA end casts doubt on the J call. The germline V gene has CDR1 DFQATT and CDR2 SNEGSKA (reference sequence). The CDR3 spans 13 residues. The CDR3 loop reads CSARPRGGYEQYF. Written as DNA, the CDR3 is TGCAGTGCTAGACCCAGGGGGGGATACGAGCAGTACTTC.

This clonotype was seen at least ten times. This rearrangement joins TRBV6-6 to TRBJ2-7, with a weak D call TRBD1 (8 bases). The V end was cut by 7 bases, the J end by 0 bases, with 16 bases between. This CDR3 spans 15 amino acids. Germline CDR1 is MNHNY and CDR2 is SVGAGI (reference sequence). For the CDR3, the DNA is TGTGCCAGCAACAGGGGGGTAGCGGGCTCCTACGAGCAGTACTTC. Its protein product is CASNRGVAGSYEQYF.

V gene TRBV20-1 combines with J gene TRBJ2-1; 10 bases are shared with TRBD2. The CDR3 contains 13 residues. The germline CDR1 and CDR2 sequences are DFQATT and SNEGSKA (reference sequence). V dropped 5 bases and J dropped 7; count of bases not matched to a gene: 5. CDR3 nucleotides: TGCAGTGCTGAGCGGGAGGGCCGTAATGAGCAGTTCTTC. Translated, it gives CSAEREGRNEQFF.

A few counts support this clonotype. The chain carries TRBV12-3 or TRBV12-4 and TRBJ2-1, with 9 nucleotides matching TRBD1. The J segment lost 10 bases and the V segment lost 5 bases, leaving 6 bases of the junction unmatched. The CDR3 extends over 13 amino acids. The CDR3 spells CASSVHRGQEQFF. The CDR3 coding sequence is TGTGCCAGCAGTGTACACAGGGGGCAAGAGCAGTTCTTC.